The 17 T cell receptor beta chains below all came from one sample that was sequenced in a study of T cell changes during pregnancy in multiple sclerosis (dated 2019 in TCRdb). The library was built by means of the immunoSEQ multiplex PCR assay. Not all clones reach the TCRdb copy of this immuneACCESS table, which keeps in-frame sequences only. Checked studies attribute under half of the gap to unresolved V genes and leave the rest unexplained. Counted in this sample were about 66,000 clones; roughly 91% of them appeared once. Less than 6% of the sample belongs to the ten largest clones. The sample was CD8+ T cells from peripheral blood mononuclear cells, taken before pregnancy. These receptors were taken from a female donor with multiple sclerosis, enrolled in a pregnancy study.

This clone appeared a few times. Other DNA sequences in this specimen translate into the identical CDR3. J is TRBJ2-3 and V is TRBV9; TRBD2 matches 8 bases. This CDR3 comprises 15 residues. From germline, CDR1 is SGDLS and CDR2 YYNGEE. V was clipped by 0 bases and J by 0 bases; unmatched bases: 0. The CDR3 loop is CASSVAGGSTDTQYF. In DNA form, the CDR3 reads TGTGCCAGCAGCGTAGCGGGGGGGAGCACAGATACGCAGTATTTT.

This chain uses TRBV19 with TRBJ1-1; D is uncertain. V was pared by 3 bases and J by 6 bases, with 11 bases between. CDR3 size: 13 residues. CDR1 and CDR2 (germline): LNHDA, SQIVND (reference sequence). DNA for the CDR3: TGTGCCAGTAGTATGGAAGGGAGTGCTGAAGCTTTCTTT. Its translation: CASSMEGSAEAFF.

V usage is TRBV2 and J usage is TRBJ1-5, with a weak D call TRBD1 (6 bases). Germline CDR1 is SNHLY and CDR2 is FYNNEI. CDR3 length: 16 residues. Trimming left V 4 bases short and J 0 bases short, with 13 bases between. The CDR3 DNA is TGTGCCAGCAGTGGCCAGGGGCCCTATAGCAATCAGCCCCAGCATTTT. This sequence encodes CASSGQGPYSNQPQHF.

The chain couples TRBV30 to TRBJ2-3, with D possibly TRBD2 on 6 matching bases. Trimming stripped 2 bases from V and 5 bases from J, with 11 bases between. Germline values: CDR1 GTSNPN, CDR2 SVGIG (reference sequence). The CDR3 is made up of 13 amino acids. The CDR3 is CAWSWEAKDTQYF. The CDR3 DNA reads TGTGCCTGGAGTTGGGAGGCAAAAGATACGCAGTATTTT.

The J gene is TRBJ1-3, the V gene TRBV5-4; tentative D call: TRBD1 (6 bases). This CDR3 spans 15 amino acids. Trimming pared 2 bases from V and 1 base from J, leaving 10 bases between. From germline, CDR1 is SGHNT and CDR2 YYREEE (reference sequence). In DNA, the CDR3 is TGTGCCAGCAGCTTTTTCAGGGGATCTGGAAACACCATATATTTT. Its protein product is CASSFFRGSGNTIYF. Combining the CDR3 with reference TRBV5-4 and TRBJ1-3 gives the whole variable domain ETGVTQSPTHLIKTRGQQVTLRCSSQSGHNTVSWYQQALGQGPQFIFQYYREEENGRGNFPPRFSGLQFPNYSSELNVNALELDDSALYLCASSFFRGSGNTIYFGEGSWLTVV.

The chain links TRBV6-6 to TRBJ1-4, with D perhaps TRBD1 (6 bases). This CDR3 comprises 15 residues. Per germline, CDR1 MNHNY and CDR2 SVGAGI (reference sequence). V gave up 2 bases and J gave up 8 bases, with 15 bases separating them. CDR3 region: CASSYLAGEREKLFF. The CDR3, as DNA: TGTGCCAGCAGTTACCTTGCAGGGGAGAGGGAAAAACTGTTTTTT.

This chain connects TRBV15 to TRBJ2-2; TRBD2 matches at 10 bases. The CDR3 loop spans 17 amino acids. Trimming removed 0 bases from V and 7 bases from J; junction bases left unmatched: 8. Germline assignment: CDR1 LNHNV and CDR2 YYDKDF (reference sequence). The CDR3 region is CATSRDLAGAGYGELFF. CDR3 in DNA: TGTGCCACCAGCAGAGATCTAGCGGGGGCTGGGTACGGGGAGCTGTTTTTT.

The gene calls are TRBV2 and TRBJ1-2, with no clear D. V gave up 4 bases and J gave up 3 bases, with 9 bases separating them. The germline V gene encodes CDR1 SNHLY and CDR2 FYNNEI. The CDR3 loop spans 13 amino acids. The CDR3 spells CASSGTVDYGYTF. The CDR3 region has the DNA TGTGCCAGCAGTGGGACTGTTGACTATGGCTACACCTTC.

V gene TRBV30 combines with J gene TRBJ2-6, with TRBD1 matching 7 bases. The CDR3 length is 15 residues. With V trimmed by 5 bases and J by 0 bases, 4 bases remained unmatched. Germline V gene lookup returns CDR1 GTSNPN and CDR2 SVGIG (reference sequence). The CDR3 spells CAWGTAVSGANVLTF. For the CDR3, the DNA is TGTGCCTGGGGGACAGCGGTCTCTGGGGCCAACGTCCTGACTTTC.

J is TRBJ2-1 and V is TRBV10-3; 8 bases line up with TRBD1. Germline trimming cut 3 bases from V and 3 bases from J; bases unmatched to any gene: 4. Germline CDR1 and CDR2: ENHRY and SYGVKD. The CDR3 has 15 amino acids. CDR3 sequence (DNA): TGTGCCATCAGTGATGTAGGACAGGGCTACAATGAGCAGTTCTTC. It translates to CAISDVGQGYNEQFF.

The chain has TRBV11-2 and TRBJ2-7; 7 bases are a match to TRBD2. This CDR3 contains 16 residues. Germline CDR1 is SGHAT and CDR2 is FQNNGV. Unmatched junction bases numbered 7, after V lost 0 bases and J lost 2 bases. This CDR3 reads CASSLEVGGTTYEQYF. The CDR3 coding sequence is TGTGCCAGCAGCTTAGAGGTGGGGGGGACGACCTACGAGCAGTACTTC.

This chain links TRBV5-1 with TRBJ1-2, with a weak D call TRBD1 (6 bases). The V end was cut by 4 bases, the J end by 6 bases, with 13 bases between. Germline V lookup: CDR1 SGHRS, CDR2 YFSETQ. The CDR3 consists of 13 residues. CDR3 residues: CASSTQGPDGYTF. For the CDR3, the DNA is TGCGCCAGCAGCACCCAGGGGCCCGATGGCTACACCTTC.

To note about this clone: The junction departs from the called germline gene at one end, perhaps through a read error. The J gene is TRBJ2-6, the V gene TRBV29-1; D may correspond to TRBD1 or TRBD2 (5 bases each). CDR1 SQVTM and CDR2 ANQGSEA come from the germline V gene. The length of the CDR3 is 16 residues. The CDR3 coding sequence is TGCAGCGTAGAAGCGGACGGCAGCTCTGGGGCTAACGTCCTGACTTTC. It specifies CSVEADGSSGANVLTF. The variable domain in full, with the rest retrieved from reference TRBV29-1 and TRBJ2-6, is SAVISQKPSRDICQRGTSLTIQCQVDSQVTMMFWYRQQPGQSLTLIATANQGSEATYESGFVIDKFPISRPNLTFSTLTVSNMSPEDSSIYLCSVEADGSSGANVLTFGAGSRLTVL.

The rearrangement uses TRBV7-2 and TRBJ2-3; no definite D call. Germline loops: CDR1 SGHTA, CDR2 FQGNSA. This CDR3 contains 15 residues. V lost 5 bases and J 2 bases, leaving 14 bases between the germline ends. For the CDR3, the DNA is TGTGCCAGCAGCCCGCTCGACTTCGTCACAGATACGCAGTATTTT. It encodes CASSPLDFVTDTQYF.

This chain's CDR3 is CASSPGEGYTEAFF. CDR3 sequence (DNA): TGCGCCAGCAGCCCCGGGGAGGGATACACTGAAGCTTTCTTT. The chain has TRBV5-1 and TRBJ1-1; D unresolved. The CDR3 is 14 residues long. The V end was cut by 4 bases, the J end by 3 bases, with 13 bases between. CDR1 is SGHRS and CDR2 is YFSETQ in the germline V gene. Combining the CDR3 with reference TRBV5-1 and TRBJ1-1 gives the whole variable domain KAGVTQTPRYLIKTRGQQVTLSCSPISGHRSVSWYQQTPGQGLQFLFEYFSETQRNKGNFPGRFSGRQFSNSRSEMNVSTLELGDSALYLCASSPGEGYTEAFFGQGTRLTVV.

The V and J genes are TRBV9 and TRBJ2-1; D might be TRBD1 (6 bases). From germline, CDR1 is SGDLS and CDR2 YYNGEE. This CDR3 has 11 amino acids. V shed 3 bases and J shed 16 bases, with 14 bases lying between them. CDR3 protein: CASSGAGAVFF. Written as DNA, the CDR3 is TGTGCCAGCAGCGGGGCAGGGGCGGTATTCTTC.

J is TRBJ2-1 and V is TRBV10-1; 7 bases agree with TRBD1. Germline V gives CDR1 WNHNN, CDR2 SYGVQD (reference sequence). This CDR3 has 12 residues. V lost 10 bases to trimming and J lost 9 bases; unmatched junction nucleotides: 9. The CDR3 region is CAKNRGASEQFF. Written as DNA, the CDR3 is TGCGCCAAAAACAGGGGTGCGAGTGAGCAGTTCTTC.